The rows below give T cell receptor beta chains drawn from one sample of a study of blood T cell repertoires in COVID-19. Here immunoSEQ multiplex PCR was the method, and the copy in TCRdb shows in-frame clones only, minus some. The profile shows hundreds of thousands of clones, roughly 89% of them singletons. Material for sequencing was peripheral blood. The receptors stem from a woman under 40 with active or convalescent COVID-19. Both conserved end residues are part of each CDR3. Fields, in order: J gene, V gene, clone size, D gene, CDR3 protein, CDR3 DNA. D genes are given only for firm matches. Size is omitted from some rows. Given values are once, few, many or a class for expanded clones.

>TRBJ2-4|TRBV6-2/TRBV6-3|NA|TRBD1
CASSYTGGEVNIQYF
TGTGCCAGCAGTTACACAGGGGGAGAGGTAAACATTCAGTACTTC
>TRBJ1-6|TRBV2|NA|NA
CASSERPRGNSPLHF
TGTGCCAGCAGTGAAAGGCCGAGGGGGAATTCACCCCTCCACTTT
>TRBJ2-3|TRBV12-3/TRBV12-4|once|NA
CASSGRVTQYF
TGTGCCAGCAGTGGCAGGGTCACGCAGTATTTT
>TRBJ2-2|TRBV5-4|NA|TRBD2
CASSPTSGRSGELFF
TGTGCCAGCAGCCCGACTAGCGGGAGGTCCGGGGAGCTGTTTTTT
>TRBJ1-4|TRBV13|NA|NA
CASSSWVGSEGKLFF
TGTGCCAGCAGCTCTTGGGTGGGCTCGGAGGGAAAACTGTTTTTT
>TRBJ1-5|TRBV5-1|NA|NA
CASCSGGRGFNQPQHF
TGCGCCAGCTGCTCGGGGGGACGTGGTTTCAATCAGCCCCAGCATTTT
>TRBJ2-6|TRBV21-1|NA|NA
CASKDSRRGGANVLTF
TGTGCCAGCAAGGACAGTAGAAGGGGTGGGGCCAACGTCCTGACTTTC
>TRBJ2-3|TRBV13|NA|NA
CASSLGRFGTVTDTQYF
TGTGCCAGCAGCTTAGGTCGGTTTGGTACTGTCACAGATACGCAGTATTTT
>TRBJ1-2|TRBV5-1|NA|TRBD1
CASSLQGSDYGYTF
TGCGCCAGCAGCTTACAGGGGTCAGACTATGGCTACACCTTC
>TRBJ2-6|TRBV5-1|NA|NA
CASKGQTSGANVLTF
TGCGCCAGCAAGGGACAAACCTCTGGGGCCAACGTCCTGACTTTC
>TRBJ2-3|TRBV6-4|NA|TRBD2
CASSEISGRGFDTQYF
TGTGCCAGCAGTGAGATTAGCGGGAGGGGATTCGATACGCAGTATTTT
>TRBJ1-5|TRBV27|NA|NA
CASSLWGGNDNQPQHF
TGTGCCAGCAGTTTATGGGGGGGTAACGACAATCAGCCCCAGCATTTT
>TRBJ1-5|TRBV18|NA|NA
CASSPISSGIQPQHF
TGTGCCAGCTCACCTATCTCCTCAGGGATTCAGCCCCAGCATTTT
>TRBJ1-5|TRBV6-2/TRBV6-3|NA|NA
CASSFTGNGQPQHF
TGTGCCAGCAGCTTCACAGGGAATGGTCAGCCCCAGCATTTT
>TRBJ2-7|TRBV20-1|NA|NA
CSASRGLPTEQYF
TGCAGTGCTAGTAGGGGCCTTCCCACCGAGCAGTACTTC
>TRBJ1-3|TRBV30|NA|NA
CAWTQWGGSGNTIYF
TGTGCCTGGACCCAATGGGGGGGCTCTGGAAACACCATATATTTT
>TRBJ1-3|TRBV13|NA|TRBD1
CASSAQGGFGNTIYF
TGTGCCAGCAGCGCACAGGGGGGTTTTGGAAACACCATATATTTT
>TRBJ2-3|TRBV27|once|NA
CASSLSLLVADTQYF
TGTGCCAGCAGTTTATCGCTCCTCGTCGCGGATACGCAGTATTTT